These 13 T cell receptor beta chains originate from one sample sequenced in a study of blood T cells in healthy people across ages. The use of a sample-barcoded 5' primer and a J-beta primer mix characterized a second PCR of about 7 to 12 cycles. TCRdb used MiXCR to reprocess the 5' RACE reads, holding one entry per CDR3 protein. The sample comprises hundreds of thousands of distinct CDR3 sequences, around 27% of which are singletons, and approximately 3.6% rests with the top ten. This same sample was also part of a study on T cells of mothers and their children.

Material: blood. The source is a boy between 2 and 15 years old in good health.

V is TRBV9 and J is TRBJ2-5, with TRBD1 identical over 7 bases. The J call may be in error: the DNA end matches TRBJ2-7 better. Germline V CDR1 and CDR2: SGDLS, YYNGEE. The CDR3 is 13 residues long. CDR3 sequence reads: CASSVGTEDEQYF. The CDR3 DNA is TGTGCCAGCAGCGTCGGGACAGAGGACGAGCAGTACTTC.

V gene TRBV30 combines with J gene TRBJ2-3; perhaps TRBD1 as D (6 bases). V lost 0 bases, J lost 2 bases, and 9 bases lay in between. Germline values: CDR1 GTSNPN, CDR2 SVGIG (reference sequence). The CDR3 is 14 amino acids. The chain's CDR3 is CAWSVPGDTDTQYF. The DNA of the CDR3 is TGTGCCTGGAGTGTACCAGGGGACACAGATACGCAGTATTTT.

The chain carries TRBV7-9 and TRBJ2-5; 7 bases align to TRBD1. The closer fit of TRBJ2-7 to the DNA end suggests the J call may be wrong. The germline V gene has CDR1 SEHNR and CDR2 FQNEAQ (reference sequence). This CDR3 region has 16 residues. The CDR3 coding sequence is TGTGCCAGCAGCCCCTACTCCGGGACAGCACTCTACGAGCAGTACTTC. Translating it yields CASSPYSGTALYEQYF.

The chain links TRBV10-3 to TRBJ2-7, with a tentative D call TRBD1 (5 bases). Germline CDR1 is ENHRY and CDR2 is SYGVKD. The CDR3 spans 12 residues. Trimming pared 6 bases from V and 5 bases from J, leaving 11 bases between. Here the CDR3 reads CAISPGSDEQYF. The CDR3 coding sequence is TGTGCCATCAGCCCAGGGTCCGACGAGCAGTACTTC.

This clonotype showed up many times. The chain recombines TRBV2 with TRBJ1-6, with TRBD1 matching over 8 bases. J was trimmed by 5 bases and V by 1 base; bases with no gene match: 1. CDR1 is SNHLY, CDR2 FYNNEI, per germline. The CDR3 totals 15 residues. The CDR3 DNA reads TGTGCCAGCAGTGAAGGGACAGGGAATAATTCACCCCTCCACTTT. Its protein is CASSEGTGNNSPLHF.

This clonotype was observed a handful of times. The J gene is TRBJ2-7, the V gene TRBV15; D might be TRBD1 (7 bases). Germline CDR1 LNHNV, CDR2 YYDKDF (reference sequence). CDR3 length: 17 amino acids. V was cut by 3 bases and J by 3 bases, with 21 bases left in between. CDR3 residues: CATSSGASPGGSYEQYF. CDR3 bases: TGTGCCACCAGCAGTGGTGCCTCTCCAGGGGGGAGCTACGAGCAGTACTTC.

The chain combines TRBV27 with TRBJ1-6; perhaps TRBD1 as D (5 bases). Deletions cut 6 bases from V and 7 bases from J, with 13 bases between. The germline CDR1 and CDR2 sequences are MNHEY and SMNVEV (reference sequence). The CDR3 sequence is 14 residues long. The CDR3 protein is CASRLQGENSPLHF. The CDR3 DNA sequence: TGTGCCAGCAGGCTTCAGGGCGAGAATTCACCCCTCCACTTT.

This clonotype occurred a few times. The V gene is TRBV11-2, the J gene TRBJ2-4; 11 bases are a match to TRBD2. V lost 5 bases to trimming and J lost 9 bases; unmatched junction nucleotides: 12. CDR1 and CDR2 from the germline V gene are SGHAT and FQNNGV. The CDR3 has 16 residues. The CDR3 DNA reads as TGTGCCAGCAGCCGTGGAGAGACTAGCGGGGAGTCCATTCAGTACTTC. It translates to CASSRGETSGESIQYF.

This chain joins TRBV27 and TRBJ1-1; a possible D gene is TRBD1 (6 bases). Germline V gives CDR1 MNHEY, CDR2 SMNVEV (reference sequence). This CDR3 spans 13 amino acids. Trimming removed 2 bases from V and 8 bases from J, with 12 bases in between. The CDR3 region is CASSLSGTREAFF. The CDR3 DNA sequence: TGTGCCAGCAGTTTAAGCGGGACAAGAGAAGCTTTCTTT.

This clonotype was counted a few times. V and J are TRBV7-6 and TRBJ2-7; either TRBD1 or TRBD2 may supply D (5 bases each). The V gene's germline CDR1 is SGHVS and CDR2 FNYEAQ. The CDR3 loop spans 16 amino acids. V lost 5 bases and J lost 4, with 21 bases in between. The CDR3 sequence is CASSPGDPRGWYEQYF. The CDR3 coding sequence is TGTGCCAGCAGCCCTGGGGACCCCCGAGGGTGGTACGAGCAGTACTTC.

This clonotype has more than one count but fewer than ten. This chain joins TRBV7-2 and TRBJ2-5, with 7 bases identical to TRBD2. The J call is doubtful: the DNA matches TRBJ2-7 better. This CDR3 region has 18 residues. Germline assignment: CDR1 SGHTA and CDR2 FQGNSA. In nucleotides, the CDR3 is TGTGCCAGCAGCTTAGACGGGGGGTTGGGACTACCAACCTACGAGCAGTACTTC. Translation gives CASSLDGGLGLPTYEQYF.

J is TRBJ2-7 and V is TRBV9; 9 bases are shared with TRBD1. CDR1 and CDR2 from the germline V gene are SGDLS and YYNGEE. Trimming cost V 2 bases and J 6 bases; bases outside gene matches: 9. This CDR3 region has 15 residues. In DNA form, the CDR3 reads TGTGCCAGCAGCGTTACCGGGACAGGGTCTGCCGAGCAGTACTTC. This translates into CASSVTGTGSAEQYF.

The rearrangement links TRBV12-3 or TRBV12-4 to TRBJ2-4; D unresolved. Trimming stripped 5 bases from V and 1 base from J, with 9 bases between. The CDR3 has 14 amino acids. The CDR3 DNA is TGTGCCAGCAGTCCCGCCGGGGCCAAAAACATTCAGTACTTC. Its protein product is CASSPAGAKNIQYF.